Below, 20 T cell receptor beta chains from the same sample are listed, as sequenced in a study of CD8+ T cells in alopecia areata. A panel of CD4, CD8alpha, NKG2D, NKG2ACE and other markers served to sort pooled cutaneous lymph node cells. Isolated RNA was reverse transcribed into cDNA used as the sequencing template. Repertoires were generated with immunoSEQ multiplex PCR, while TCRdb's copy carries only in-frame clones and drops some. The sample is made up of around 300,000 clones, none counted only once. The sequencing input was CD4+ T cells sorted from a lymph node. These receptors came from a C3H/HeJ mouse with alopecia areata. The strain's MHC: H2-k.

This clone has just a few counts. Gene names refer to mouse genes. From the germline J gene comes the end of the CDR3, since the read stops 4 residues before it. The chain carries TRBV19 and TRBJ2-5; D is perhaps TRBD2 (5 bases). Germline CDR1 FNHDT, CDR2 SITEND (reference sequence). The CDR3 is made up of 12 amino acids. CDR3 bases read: TGTGCCAGCAGCCTGACTGAAGAC. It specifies CASSLTED. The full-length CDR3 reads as CASSLTEDTQYF.

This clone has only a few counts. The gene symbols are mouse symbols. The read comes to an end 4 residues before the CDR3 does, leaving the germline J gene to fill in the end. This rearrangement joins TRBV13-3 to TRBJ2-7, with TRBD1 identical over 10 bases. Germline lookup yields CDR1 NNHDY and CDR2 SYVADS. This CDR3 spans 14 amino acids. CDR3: CASSEMGQGYEQYF. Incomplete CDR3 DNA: TGTGCCAGCAGTGAAATGGGACAGGGGTAT.

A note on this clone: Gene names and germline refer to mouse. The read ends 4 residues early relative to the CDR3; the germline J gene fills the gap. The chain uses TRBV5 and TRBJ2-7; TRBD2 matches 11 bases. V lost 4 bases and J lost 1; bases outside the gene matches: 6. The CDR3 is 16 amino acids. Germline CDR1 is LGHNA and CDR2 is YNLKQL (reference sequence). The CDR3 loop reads CASSLLGTGGSYEQYF. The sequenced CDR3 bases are TGTGCCAGCAGCCTCCTTGGGACTGGGGGATCCTAT.

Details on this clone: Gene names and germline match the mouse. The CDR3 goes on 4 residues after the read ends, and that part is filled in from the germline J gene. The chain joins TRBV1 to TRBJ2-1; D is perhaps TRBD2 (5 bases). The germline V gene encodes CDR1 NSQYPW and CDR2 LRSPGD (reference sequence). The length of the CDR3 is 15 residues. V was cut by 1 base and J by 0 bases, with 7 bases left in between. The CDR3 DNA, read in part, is TGCACCTGCAGTGCAGTCTGGGCTAACTATGCT. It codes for CTCSAVWANYA. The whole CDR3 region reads CTCSAVWANYAEQFF.

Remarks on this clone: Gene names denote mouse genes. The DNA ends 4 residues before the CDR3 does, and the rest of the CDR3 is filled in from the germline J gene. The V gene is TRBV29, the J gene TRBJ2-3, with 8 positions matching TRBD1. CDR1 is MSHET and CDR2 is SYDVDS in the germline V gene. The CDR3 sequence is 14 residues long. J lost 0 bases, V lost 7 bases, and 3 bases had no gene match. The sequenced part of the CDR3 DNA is TGTGCTAGCAAGCAGGGGGCTAGTGCAGAA. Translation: CASKQGASAE. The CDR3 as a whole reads CASKQGASAETLYF.

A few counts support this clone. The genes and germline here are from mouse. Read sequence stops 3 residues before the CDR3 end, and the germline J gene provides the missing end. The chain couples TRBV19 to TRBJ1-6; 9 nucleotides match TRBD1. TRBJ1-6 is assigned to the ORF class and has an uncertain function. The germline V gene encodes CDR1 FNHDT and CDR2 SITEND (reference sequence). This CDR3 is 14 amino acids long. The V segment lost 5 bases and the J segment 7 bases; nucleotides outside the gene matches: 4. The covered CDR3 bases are TGTGCCAGCAGGCCCACAGGGGGCAATTCGCCC. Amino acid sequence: CASRPTGGNSP. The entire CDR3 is CASRPTGGNSPLYF.

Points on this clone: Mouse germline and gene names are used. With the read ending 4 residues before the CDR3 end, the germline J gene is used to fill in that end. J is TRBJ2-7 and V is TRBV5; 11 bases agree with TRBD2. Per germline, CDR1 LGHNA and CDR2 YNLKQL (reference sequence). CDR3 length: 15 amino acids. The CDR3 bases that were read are TGTGCCAGCAGCCTCACAAACTGGGGGGGCGAT. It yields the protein CASSLTNWGGD. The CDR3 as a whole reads CASSLTNWGGDEQYF.

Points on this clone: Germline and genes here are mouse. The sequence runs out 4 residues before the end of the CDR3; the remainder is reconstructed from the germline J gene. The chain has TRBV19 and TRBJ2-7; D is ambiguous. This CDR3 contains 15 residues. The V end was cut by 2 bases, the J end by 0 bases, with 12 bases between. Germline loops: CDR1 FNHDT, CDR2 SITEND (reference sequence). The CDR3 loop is CASSIPRQSSYEQYF. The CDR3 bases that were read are TGTGCCAGCAGTATTCCGCGACAAAGCTCCTAT.

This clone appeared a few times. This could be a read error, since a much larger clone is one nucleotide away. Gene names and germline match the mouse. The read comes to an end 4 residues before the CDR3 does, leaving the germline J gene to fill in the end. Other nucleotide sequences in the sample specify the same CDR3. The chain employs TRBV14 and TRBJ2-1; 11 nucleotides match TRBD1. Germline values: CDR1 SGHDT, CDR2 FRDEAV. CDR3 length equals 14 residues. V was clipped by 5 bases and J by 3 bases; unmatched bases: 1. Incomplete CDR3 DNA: TGTGCCAGCAGAGGGACAGGGGGCTATGCT. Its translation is CASRGTGGYA. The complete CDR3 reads CASRGTGGYAEQFF.

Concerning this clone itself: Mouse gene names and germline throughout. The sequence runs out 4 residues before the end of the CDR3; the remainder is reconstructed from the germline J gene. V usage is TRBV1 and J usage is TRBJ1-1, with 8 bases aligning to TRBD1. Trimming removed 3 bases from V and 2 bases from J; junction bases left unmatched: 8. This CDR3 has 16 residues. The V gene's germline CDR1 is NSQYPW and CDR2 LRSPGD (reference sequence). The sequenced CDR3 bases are TGCACCTGCAGTGCCTACAGGGGGGGATACAACACA. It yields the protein CTCSAYRGGYNT. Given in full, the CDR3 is CTCSAYRGGYNTEVFF. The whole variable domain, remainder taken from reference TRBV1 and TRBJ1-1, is VTLLEQNPRWRLVPRGQAVNLRCILKNSQYPWMSWYQQDLQKQLQWLFTLRSPGDKEVKSLPGADYLATRVTDTELRLQVANMSQGRTLYCTCSAYRGGYNTEVFFGKGTRLTVV.

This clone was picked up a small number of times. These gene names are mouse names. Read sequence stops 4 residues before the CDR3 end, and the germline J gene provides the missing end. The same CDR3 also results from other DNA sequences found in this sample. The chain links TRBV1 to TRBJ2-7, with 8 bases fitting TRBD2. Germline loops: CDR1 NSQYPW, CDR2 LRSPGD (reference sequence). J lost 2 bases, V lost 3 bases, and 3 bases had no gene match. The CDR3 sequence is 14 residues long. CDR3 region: CTCSAGGGAYEQYF. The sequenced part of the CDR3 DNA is TGCACCTGCAGTGCTGGGGGGGGCGCCTAT.

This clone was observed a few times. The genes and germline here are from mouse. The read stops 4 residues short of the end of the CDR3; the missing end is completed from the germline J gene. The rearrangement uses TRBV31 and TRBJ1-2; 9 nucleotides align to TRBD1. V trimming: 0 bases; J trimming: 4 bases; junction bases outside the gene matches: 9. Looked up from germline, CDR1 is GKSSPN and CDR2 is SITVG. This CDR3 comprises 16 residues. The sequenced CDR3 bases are TGTGCCTGGAGTCTAAACAGGGGGCGGGGGGGCTCC. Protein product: CAWSLNRGRGGS. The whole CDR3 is CAWSLNRGRGGSDYTF. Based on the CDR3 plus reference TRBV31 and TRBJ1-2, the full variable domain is AQTIHQWPVAEIKAVGSPLSLGCTIKGKSSPNLYWYWQATGGTLQQLFYSITVGQVESVVQLNLSASRPKDDQFILSTEKLLLSHSGFYLCAWSLNRGRGGSDYTFGSGTRLLVI.

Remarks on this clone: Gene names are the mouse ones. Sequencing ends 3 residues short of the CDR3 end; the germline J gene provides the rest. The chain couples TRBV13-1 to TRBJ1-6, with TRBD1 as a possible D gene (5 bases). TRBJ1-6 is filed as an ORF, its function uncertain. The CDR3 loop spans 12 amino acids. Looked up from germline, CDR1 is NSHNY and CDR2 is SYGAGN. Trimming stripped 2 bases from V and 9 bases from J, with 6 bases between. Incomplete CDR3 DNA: TGTGCCAGCAGTGAAGGGGTTTCGCCC. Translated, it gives CASSEGVSP. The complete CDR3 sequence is CASSEGVSPLYF.

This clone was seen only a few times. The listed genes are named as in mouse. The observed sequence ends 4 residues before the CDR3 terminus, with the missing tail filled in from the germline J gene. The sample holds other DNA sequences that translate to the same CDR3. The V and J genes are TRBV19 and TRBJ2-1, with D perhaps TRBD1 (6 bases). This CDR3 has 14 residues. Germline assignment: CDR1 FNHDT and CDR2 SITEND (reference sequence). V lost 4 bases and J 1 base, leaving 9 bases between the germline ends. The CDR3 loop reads CASSGDNNYAEQFF. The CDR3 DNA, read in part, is TGTGCCAGCAGTGGGGACAACAACTATGCT.

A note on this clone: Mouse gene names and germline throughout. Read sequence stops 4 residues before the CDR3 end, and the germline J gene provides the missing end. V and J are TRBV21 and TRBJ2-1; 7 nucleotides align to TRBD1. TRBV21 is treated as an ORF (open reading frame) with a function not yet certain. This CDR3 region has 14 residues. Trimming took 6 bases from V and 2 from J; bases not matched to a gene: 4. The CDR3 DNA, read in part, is TGTGCTAGCAGAAAGGGACAGTACTATGCT. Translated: CASRKGQYYA. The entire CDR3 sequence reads CASRKGQYYAEQFF.

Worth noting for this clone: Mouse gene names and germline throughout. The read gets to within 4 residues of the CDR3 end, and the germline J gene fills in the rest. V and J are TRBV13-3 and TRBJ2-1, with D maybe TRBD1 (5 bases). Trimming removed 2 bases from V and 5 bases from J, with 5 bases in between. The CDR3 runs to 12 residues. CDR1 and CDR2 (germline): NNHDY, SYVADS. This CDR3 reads CASSEQDAEQFF. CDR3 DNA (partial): TGTGCCAGCAGTGAACAGGATGCT.

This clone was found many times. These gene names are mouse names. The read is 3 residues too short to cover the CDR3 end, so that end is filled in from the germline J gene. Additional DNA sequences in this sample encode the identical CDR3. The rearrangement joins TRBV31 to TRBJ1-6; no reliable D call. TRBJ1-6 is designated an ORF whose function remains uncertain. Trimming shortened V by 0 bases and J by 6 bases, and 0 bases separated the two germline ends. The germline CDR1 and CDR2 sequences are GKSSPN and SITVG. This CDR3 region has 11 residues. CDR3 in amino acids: CAWSLNSPLYF. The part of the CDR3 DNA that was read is TGTGCCTGGAGTCTTAATTCGCCC.

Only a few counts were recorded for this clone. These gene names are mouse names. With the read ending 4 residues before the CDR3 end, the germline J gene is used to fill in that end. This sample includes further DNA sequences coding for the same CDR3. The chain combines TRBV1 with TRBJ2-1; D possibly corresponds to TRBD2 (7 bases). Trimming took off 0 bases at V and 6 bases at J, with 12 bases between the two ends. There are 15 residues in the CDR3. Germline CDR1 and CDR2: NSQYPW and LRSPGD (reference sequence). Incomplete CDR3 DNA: TGCACCTGCAGTGCAGATCTCGGGGGGCGTGCT. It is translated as CTCSADLGGRA. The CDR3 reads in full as CTCSADLGGRAEQFF.

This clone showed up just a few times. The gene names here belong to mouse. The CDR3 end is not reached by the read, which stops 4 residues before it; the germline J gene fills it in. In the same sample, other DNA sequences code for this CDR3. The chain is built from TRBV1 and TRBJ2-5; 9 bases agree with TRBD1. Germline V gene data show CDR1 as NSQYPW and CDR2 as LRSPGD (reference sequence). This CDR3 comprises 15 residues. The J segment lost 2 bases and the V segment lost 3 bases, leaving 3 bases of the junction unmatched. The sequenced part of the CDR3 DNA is TGCACCTGCAGTGCGGACAGGGGAGGCCAAGAC. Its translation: CTCSADRGGQD. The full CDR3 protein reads CTCSADRGGQDTQYF.

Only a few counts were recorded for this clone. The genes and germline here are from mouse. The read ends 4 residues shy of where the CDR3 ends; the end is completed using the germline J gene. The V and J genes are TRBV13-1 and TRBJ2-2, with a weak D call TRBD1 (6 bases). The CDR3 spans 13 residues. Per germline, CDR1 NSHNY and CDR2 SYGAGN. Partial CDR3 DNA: TGTGCCAGCAGTGGTTACAGGGACGGG. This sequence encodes CASSGYRDG. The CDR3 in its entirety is CASSGYRDGQLYF.